This T cell receptor beta chain originates from a study of beta chain features in type 1 diabetes (dated by TCRdb to the late 2010s). With regard to the full study: Patients and healthy donors did not differ in mean age, gender distribution, total cell number or subset yield. A total of roughly 98,000,000 sorted cells were examined across all samples, and RNA yield correlated strongly with the number of cells per subset. In the study, TCRB repertoires of sorted circulating CD4+ T cell subsets from recently diagnosed type 1 diabetes patients were compared with those of matched healthy donors. Regulatory and stem cell-like memory subsets were isolated from only 8 patients and roughly 8 healthy donors, whereas naive and central memory subsets came from all 30 or so donors.

Concerning this clone itself: Its antigen remains undetermined. No base-level quality is on record; no much larger clone is a single base apart.

From each donor, a single peripheral blood sample of approximately 120 mL on average was drawn into heparinised tubes. A BD FACSAria II and a panel including CD45RO, CCR7, CD25, CD127, CD95 and CD27 were used to sort naive, central memory, regulatory and stem cell-like memory CD4+ T cells. A purity above 95% was achieved for all sorted populations. Right away, PBMCs were isolated by Lymphoprep density gradient centrifugation and were stained directly, with no culture step. So that batch effects would be minimized, each experiment stained and sorted samples in pairs, pairing one healthy donor with one patient. Study-wide conclusions, independent of this receptor: Because small numbers of individuals were included in the HLA sub-analyses, any influence of HLA type on TCRB rearrangement was left unresolved. At VDJ recombination sites, patients with type 1 diabetes made fewer insertions and deleted more nucleotides, a pattern implying thymic rearrangement abnormalities. Because cDNA was sequenced instead of genomic DNA, highly expressing activated cells could be over-represented, though the groups showed no difference in activation or CD3 levels. PCR may preferentially amplify shorter templates, but because patient and control samples were amplified and corrected together, any resulting skew would affect both groups equally. In all four CD4+ subsets, TCRB CDR3 length was moderately but significantly shorter in type 1 diabetes patients. Naive, central memory and regulatory TCRB repertoires appeared to be more alike among patients than among healthy donors.

The High Capacity cDNA Reverse Transcription Kit was used to reverse transcribe all of the isolated RNA, meaning that expressed TCRB transcripts were what got sequenced. Stem cell-like memory T cell samples underwent survey-depth immunoSEQ sequencing, averaging roughly 1 million total reads per sample. Sorted cells were lysed in RLT buffer, and RNA was extracted using DNase-treated RNeasy Micro or Mini kits according to cell number. To prevent cross-contamination, each cell subset was processed individually, whereas patient and healthy donor samples were processed jointly. The immunoSEQ multiplex PCR was used to amplify TCRB sequences from cDNA, yielding 87-bp fragments that span the CDR3 region. Amplicons were sequenced on the Illumina HiSeq platform. The source study handled its data this way. PCR bias was corrected computationally using synthetic template baselines, and reads within Hamming distance 2 were collapsed, with unmergeable singletons discarded. Reads were aligned against IMGT to assign V, D and J genes, CDR3 length and insertions or deletions at six rearrangement sites. Clonotype counts were normalized to sorted cell number within each subset before computing true diversity and Gini coefficients with the tcR R package. Repertoire sharing was quantified using the overlap coefficient calculated on TCRB nucleotide sequences. TCRdb mirrors the immuneACCESS table, restricted to in-frame sequences. Some clones are absent from its copies; in checked studies, under half trace to an unresolved V gene, and the reason for the others is unknown. The V and J calls and clone size are taken from that table; D and trimming were inferred from the DNA. The sample profile shows over 100,000 clones; under 40% of them were found once. The leading ten clones occupy more than 0.06% of the sample.

V trim: 2 bases; J trim: 4 bases; unmatched bases: 0. Its CDR3 holds 14 amino acids, cysteine through phenylalanine. Only the CDR3 portion is preserved as DNA: 42 bases, with reading frame beginning at the first base. CDR1 MNHEY and CDR2 SVGAGI are derived from the germline V gene. The receptor comes from a woman younger than 30 in good health. The chain employs TRBV6-5 and TRBJ2-4; the junction holds 9 bases that match TRBD1. Sequenced sample: stem cell memory CD4+ T cells from blood. The cell subset or site label, as the study defines it: stem cell-like memory CD4+ T cells. The CDR3 protein is CASSYGTGKNIQYF. The DNA is as follows: TGTGCCAGCAGTTACGGGACAGGGAAAAACATTCAGTACTTC.